Listed below are T cell receptor beta chains from one sample, sequenced in a study of blood T cell repertoires in COVID-19. The repertoire was sequenced with immunoSEQ multiplex PCR; TCRdb's copy has only in-frame clones and lacks some. This table has about 200,000 clones, roughly 80% appearing once. Sequencing used peripheral blood. These receptors originate from a woman aged 80 or older with COVID-19, enrolled during active disease. Both conserved end residues are part of each CDR3. The D gene is left open where the match is weak. Clone sizes are given selectively: once, few, many, or a class where the clone is expanded.

D gene	J gene	V gene	clone size	CDR3 DNA	CDR3 protein
TRBD1	TRBJ1-2	TRBV18	NA	TGTGCCAGCTCAGAGTCAACAGGGGCCCTAAACTATGGCTACACCTTC	CASSESTGALNYGYTF
NA	TRBJ1-1	TRBV7-8	once	TGTGCCAGCAGCTTGGGCTCCGTCCTTACTGAAGCTTTCTTT	CASSLGSVLTEAFF
NA	TRBJ2-3	TRBV7-8	NA	TGTGCCAGCAGCACCAGGGTGCGGTTCACAGATACGCAGTATTTT	CASSTRVRFTDTQYF
NA	TRBJ2-3	TRBV5-1	NA	TGCGCCAGCAGCTGGGGAACAGGTATCGATGATACGCAGTATTTT	CASSWGTGIDDTQYF
NA	TRBJ2-2	TRBV25-1	NA	TGTGCCAGCAGTGAATCGAGAATAGGGAGGACCGGGGAGCTGTTTTTT	CASSESRIGRTGELFF
TRBD1	TRBJ2-7	TRBV5-1	once	TGCGCCAGCAGCTTGGAGGACAGGTCCCTTGAGCAGTACTTC	CASSLEDRSLEQYF
NA	TRBJ2-2	TRBV9	NA	TGTGCCAGCAGTTTAAGGACAGAGACCGGGGAGCTGTTTTTT	CASSLRTETGELFF
NA	TRBJ2-7	TRBV11-2	NA	TGTGCCAGCAGCTTAGAGGCCGGGAGCTCCTACGAGCAGTACTTC	CASSLEAGSSYEQYF
NA	TRBJ2-7	TRBV5-4	NA	TGTGCCAGCAGCTTGAATAGAGGGTCAAATTCCTACGAGCAGTACTTC	CASSLNRGSNSYEQYF
NA	TRBJ2-2	TRBV5-1	once	TGCGCCAGCAGCCTGCTCAGGCATGTGAACACCGGGGAGCTGTTTTTT	CASSLLRHVNTGELFF
TRBD2	TRBJ2-1	TRBV25-1	NA	TGTGCCAGCAGTGCGGGACTAGCGGGCTCCTACAATGAGCAGTTCTTC	CASSAGLAGSYNEQFF
NA	TRBJ1-1	TRBV29-1	NA	TGCAGCGTCCAGGACCTAGCCTTGAACACTGAAGCTTTCTTT	CSVQDLALNTEAFF
TRBD1	TRBJ2-4	TRBV2	NA	TGTGCCAGCAGTGAAGCGCCCGGGACAGGGGCAAGCATTCAGTACTTC	CASSEAPGTGASIQYF
NA	TRBJ1-1	TRBV11-2	NA	TGTGCCAGCAGCTTAGGGCTGGGTTCTAGGAACACTGAAGCTTTCTTT	CASSLGLGSRNTEAFF